The 5 T cell receptor beta chains given below trace back to one sample, sequenced in a study of human T cells and chemical hapten exposure. TCRdb re-called the RACE reads through MiXCR, storing one row per CDR3 protein. The sample includes approximately 260,000 distinct CDR3 sequences, approximately 7.5% seen only once; the top ten take approximately 1.2%. Time point here: pre-sensitization, week 0. Treatment noted: therapeutic diphenylcyclopropenone sensitization with weekly scalp DPC. The sequenced sample was whole blood, obtained in connection with sensitization to the hapten diphenylcyclopropenone (DPC). Receptor source: a young man with alopecia areata. Some clones in this sample may be carry-over from other donors' samples.

The chain links TRBV5-6 to TRBJ2-3, with TRBD1 matching over 7 bases. Germline V gives CDR1 SGHDT, CDR2 YYEEEE. The CDR3 extends over 15 amino acids. Trimming removed 4 bases from V and 6 bases from J; junction bases left unmatched: 11. The CDR3 DNA follows: TGTGCCAGCAGCCAAGGAACAGGGGTGAGGGATACGCAGTATTTT. It translates to CASSQGTGVRDTQYF.

This clonotype was recorded at least ten times. This chain joins TRBV7-9 and TRBJ1-5, with 7 bases aligning to TRBD1. The CDR3 is 16 residues long. V was pared by 6 bases and J by 1 base, with 9 bases of the junction left unmatched. Per the germline V gene, CDR1 is SEHNR and CDR2 is FQNEAQ (reference sequence). CDR3 protein: CASSGKTGSSNQPQHF. CDR3 bases: TGTGCCAGCAGTGGCAAGACAGGGTCAAGCAATCAGCCCCAGCATTTT.

This clonotype was detected a few times. The chain couples TRBV25-1 to TRBJ1-6; D might be TRBD1 (6 bases). The CDR3 runs to 13 residues. Between the trimmed V and J ends, which lost 1 base and 9 bases, there was a span of 7 bases. Germline V gene data show CDR1 as MGHDK and CDR2 as SYGVNS. The CDR3 region is CASSEWDTSPLHF. As DNA, the CDR3 is TGTGCCAGCAGTGAATGGGACACTTCACCCCTCCACTTT.

This clonotype has ten or more counts. V gene TRBV12-3 or TRBV12-4 combines with J gene TRBJ2-1, with TRBD2 matching over 13 bases. Trimming cost V 5 bases and J 9 bases; bases outside gene matches: 7. This CDR3 is built from 15 residues. In DNA, the CDR3 is TGTGCCAGCAGTCTTTGGACTAGCGGGGGAGGTGAGCAGTTCTTC. Translated: CASSLWTSGGGEQFF.

The gene calls are TRBV7-3 and TRBJ1-1; D might be TRBD1 (6 bases). The CDR3 has 13 residues. From germline, CDR1 is SGHTA and CDR2 FQGTGA. V was clipped by 5 bases and J by 6 bases, with 13 bases between them. CDR3 DNA sequence: TGTGCCAGCAGCCTTCGGGGGCAGCCTGAAGCTTTCTTT. This gives the protein CASSLRGQPEAFF.